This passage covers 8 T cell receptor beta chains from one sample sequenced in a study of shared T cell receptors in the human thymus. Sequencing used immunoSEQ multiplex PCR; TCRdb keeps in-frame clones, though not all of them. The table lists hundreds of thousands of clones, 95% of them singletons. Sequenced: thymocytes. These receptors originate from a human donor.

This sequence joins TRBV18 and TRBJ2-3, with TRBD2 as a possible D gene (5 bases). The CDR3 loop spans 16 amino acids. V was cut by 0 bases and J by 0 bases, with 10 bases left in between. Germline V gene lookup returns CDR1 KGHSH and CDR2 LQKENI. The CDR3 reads CASSPPIWESTDTQYF. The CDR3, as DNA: TGTGCCAGCTCACCACCGATTTGGGAGAGCACAGATACGCAGTATTTT.

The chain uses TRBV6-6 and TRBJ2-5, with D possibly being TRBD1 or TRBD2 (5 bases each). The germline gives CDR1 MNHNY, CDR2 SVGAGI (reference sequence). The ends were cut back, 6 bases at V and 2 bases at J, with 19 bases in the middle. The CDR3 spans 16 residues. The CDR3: CASRLGPRGRQETQYF. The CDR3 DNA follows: TGTGCCAGCAGACTCGGGCCCCGGGGCCGTCAAGAGACCCAGTACTTC.

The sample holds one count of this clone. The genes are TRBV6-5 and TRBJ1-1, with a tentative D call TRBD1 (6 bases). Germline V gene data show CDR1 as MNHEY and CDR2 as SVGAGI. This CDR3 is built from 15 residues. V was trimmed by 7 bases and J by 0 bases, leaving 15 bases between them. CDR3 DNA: TGTGCCAGCAATGAGTTGGGGACACTGAACACTGAAGCTTTCTTT. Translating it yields CASNELGTLNTEAFF.

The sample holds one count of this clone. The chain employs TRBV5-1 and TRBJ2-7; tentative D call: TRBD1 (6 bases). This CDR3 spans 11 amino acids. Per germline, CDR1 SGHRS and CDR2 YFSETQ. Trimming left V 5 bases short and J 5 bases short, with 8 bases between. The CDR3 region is CASRQGHEQYF. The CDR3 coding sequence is TGCGCCAGCAGACAGGGCCACGAGCAGTACTTC. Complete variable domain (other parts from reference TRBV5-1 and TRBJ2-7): KAGVTQTPRYLIKTRGQQVTLSCSPISGHRSVSWYQQTPGQGLQFLFEYFSETQRNKGNFPGRFSGRQFSNSRSEMNVSTLELGDSALYLCASRQGHEQYFGPGTRLTVT.

The CDR3 is CASRANQPQHF. CDR3 nucleotide sequence: TGTGCCAGCAGGGCGAATCAGCCCCAGCATTTT. This rearrangement joins TRBV28 to TRBJ1-5; D remains unclear. Germline V gene data show CDR1 as MDHEN and CDR2 as SYDVKM. CDR3 length: 11 residues. With 6 bases removed from V and 4 bases from J, the gap between germline ends came to 4 bases.

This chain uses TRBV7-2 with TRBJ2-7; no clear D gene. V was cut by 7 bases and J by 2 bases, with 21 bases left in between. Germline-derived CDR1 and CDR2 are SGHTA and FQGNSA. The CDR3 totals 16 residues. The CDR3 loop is CASTPSTPLRTYEQYF. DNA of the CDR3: TGTGCCAGCACCCCTTCGACTCCCCTCCGCACCTACGAGCAGTACTTC.

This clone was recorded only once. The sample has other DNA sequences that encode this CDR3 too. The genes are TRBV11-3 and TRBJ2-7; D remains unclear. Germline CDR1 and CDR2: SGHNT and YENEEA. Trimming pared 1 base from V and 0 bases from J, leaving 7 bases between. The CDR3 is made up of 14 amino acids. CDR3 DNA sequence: TGTGCCAGCAGCTTAGCGGGCCCCTCCTACGAGCAGTACTTC. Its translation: CASSLAGPSYEQYF. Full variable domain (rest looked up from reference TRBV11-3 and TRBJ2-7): EAGVVQSPRYKIIEKKQPVAFWCNPISGHNTLYWYLQNLGQGPELLIRYENEEAVDDSQLPKDRFSAERLKGVDSTLKIQPAELGDSAVYLCASSLAGPSYEQYFGPGTRLTVT.

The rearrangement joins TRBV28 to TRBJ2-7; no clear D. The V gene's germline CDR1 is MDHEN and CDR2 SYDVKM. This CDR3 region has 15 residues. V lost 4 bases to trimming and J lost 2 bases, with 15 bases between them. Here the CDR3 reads CASSSARGKTYEQYF. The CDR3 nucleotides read TGTGCCAGCAGTTCCGCCCGTGGGAAGACCTACGAGCAGTACTTC. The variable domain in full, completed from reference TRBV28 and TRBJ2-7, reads DVKVTQSSRYLVKRTGEKVFLECVQDMDHENMFWYRQDPGLGLRLIYFSYDVKMKEKGDIPEGYSVSREKKERFSLILESASTNQTSMYLCASSSARGKTYEQYFGPGTRLTVT.